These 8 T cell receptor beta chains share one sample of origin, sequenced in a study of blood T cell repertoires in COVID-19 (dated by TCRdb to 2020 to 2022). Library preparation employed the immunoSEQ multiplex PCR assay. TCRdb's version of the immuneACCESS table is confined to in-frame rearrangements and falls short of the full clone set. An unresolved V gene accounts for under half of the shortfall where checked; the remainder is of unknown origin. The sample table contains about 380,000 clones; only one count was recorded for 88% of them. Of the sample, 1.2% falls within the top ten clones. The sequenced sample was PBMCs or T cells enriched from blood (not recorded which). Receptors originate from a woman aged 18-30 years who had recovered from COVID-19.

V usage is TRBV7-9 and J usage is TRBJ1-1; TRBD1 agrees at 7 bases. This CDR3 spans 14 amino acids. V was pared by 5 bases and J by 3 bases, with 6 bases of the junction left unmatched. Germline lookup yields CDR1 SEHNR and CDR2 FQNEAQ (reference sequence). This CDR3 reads CASSQGGGHTEAFF. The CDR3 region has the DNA TGTGCCAGCAGCCAAGGGGGCGGCCACACTGAAGCTTTCTTT. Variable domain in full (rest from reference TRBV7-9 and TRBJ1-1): DTGVSQNPRHKITKRGQNVTFRCDPISEHNRLYWYRQTLGQGPEFLTYFQNEAQLEKSRLLSDRFSAERPKGSFSTLEIQRTEQGDSAMYLCASSQGGGHTEAFFGQGTRLTVV.

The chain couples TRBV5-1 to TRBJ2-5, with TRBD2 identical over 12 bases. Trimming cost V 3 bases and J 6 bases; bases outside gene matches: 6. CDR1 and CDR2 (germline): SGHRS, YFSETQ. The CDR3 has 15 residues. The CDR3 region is CASSSGLAGRQTQYF. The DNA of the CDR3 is TGCGCCAGCAGCTCAGGACTAGCGGGGAGACAGACCCAGTACTTC.

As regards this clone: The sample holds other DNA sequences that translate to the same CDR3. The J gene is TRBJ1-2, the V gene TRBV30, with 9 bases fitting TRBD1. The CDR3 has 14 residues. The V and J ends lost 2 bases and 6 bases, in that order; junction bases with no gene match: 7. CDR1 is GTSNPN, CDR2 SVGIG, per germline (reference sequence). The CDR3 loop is CAWSRTGGADGYTF. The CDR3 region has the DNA TGTGCCTGGAGTCGAACAGGGGGCGCGGATGGCTACACCTTC.

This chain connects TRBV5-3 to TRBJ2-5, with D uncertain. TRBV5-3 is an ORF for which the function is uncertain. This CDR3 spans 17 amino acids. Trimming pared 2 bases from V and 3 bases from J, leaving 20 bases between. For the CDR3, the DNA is TGTGCCAGAAGCTTATGTCGCACACGGGTGCCGAAAGAGACCCAGTACTTC. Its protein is CARSLCRTRVPKETQYF.

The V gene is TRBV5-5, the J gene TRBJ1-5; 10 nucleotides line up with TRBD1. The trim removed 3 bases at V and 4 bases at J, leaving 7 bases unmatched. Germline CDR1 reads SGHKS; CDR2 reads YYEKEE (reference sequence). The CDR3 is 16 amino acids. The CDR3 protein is CASSWDDRGHNQPQHF. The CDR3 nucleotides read TGTGCCAGCAGCTGGGACGACAGGGGGCATAATCAGCCCCAGCATTTT.

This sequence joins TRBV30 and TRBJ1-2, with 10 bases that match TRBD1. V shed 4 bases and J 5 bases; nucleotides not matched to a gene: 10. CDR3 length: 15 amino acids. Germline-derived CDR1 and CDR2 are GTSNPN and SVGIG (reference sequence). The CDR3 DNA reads TGTGCCTGGACAAAGAGACAGGGGGCAGGGTATGGCTACACCTTC. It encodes CAWTKRQGAGYGYTF.

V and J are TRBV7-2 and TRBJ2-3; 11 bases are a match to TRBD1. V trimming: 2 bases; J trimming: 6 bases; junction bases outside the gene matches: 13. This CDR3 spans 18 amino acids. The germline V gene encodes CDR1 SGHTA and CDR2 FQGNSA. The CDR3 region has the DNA TGTGCCAGCAGCTTAATGAGAGGACAGGGGGCCATGACGGATACGCAGTATTTT. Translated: CASSLMRGQGAMTDTQYF. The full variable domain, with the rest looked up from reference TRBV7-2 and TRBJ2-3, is GAGVSQSPSNKVTEKGKDVELRCDPISGHTALYWYRQSLGQGLEFLIYFQGNSAPDKSGLPSDRFSAERTGGSVSTLTIQRTQQEDSAVYLCASSLMRGQGAMTDTQYFGPGTRLTVL.

The CDR3 here is CASRRQGGGGYTF. For the CDR3, the DNA is TGTGCCAGCCGGCGGCAGGGGGGTGGTGGCTACACCTTC. The chain is built from TRBV6-5 and TRBJ1-2; 7 bases fit TRBD1. The J segment lost 7 bases and the V segment lost 8 bases, leaving 10 bases of the junction unmatched. The CDR3 is made up of 13 amino acids. Germline V gene lookup returns CDR1 MNHEY and CDR2 SVGAGI.